This T cell receptor (beta chain) appears in the sequencing data of a study of response to subunit inactivated influenza vaccine. Findings and caveats of the study: There was a suggestion from the authors that each seasonal influenza vaccination recruits few new T cells.

TCRdb reprocessed the RT-PCR reads with MiXCR, giving one entry per CDR3 protein. The table shows 250,000 to 350,000 distinct CDR3 sequences, with approximately 23% occurring only once. Trimming at V came to 1 base and at J to 5 bases, leaving 9 bases not matched to a gene. The CDR3 has 16 amino acids. CDR1 is ENHRY, CDR2 SYGVKD, per germline. This clonotype was observed a handful of times. The antigen remains undetermined. The chain couples TRBV10-3 to TRBJ2-7; TRBD2 matches 9 bases. Sequenced here: PBMCs from blood, sampled 21 months after vaccination. The origin of this receptor is a man between 50 and 69 years old who received an inactivated influenza vaccine. The DNA of the CDR3 is TGTGCCATCAGTGAGTTGCTCGGACTAGCGACTAACGAGCAGTACTTC. The encoded protein is CAISELLGLATNEQYF.